The clone carrying this T cell receptor (beta chain) has just a few counts. This entry belongs to a study of blood T cell repertoires in COVID-19. Study background: Acute-phase and convalescent COVID-19 samples originated in the United States, Italy and Spain. In each case, the material was cDNA or gDNA derived from T cells, B-cell-depleted T cells, or PBMCs.

V lost 2 bases and J lost 6, with 14 bases in between. The CDR3 consists of 14 residues. Germline V gives CDR1 MDHEN, CDR2 SYDVKM. In the original analysis: How many nucleated cells were present was estimated from reference gene primer amplification. Clones were sequenced by immunoSEQ multiplex PCR, and TCRdb holds only the in-frame ones, with some missing. V and J calls and clone size are copied from that table; D and trimming were computed from the DNA. Of 100,000 or so clones detected, roughly 80% appear once; the ten largest clones hold around a sixth. The clonotype originates from a woman aged 60 to 75 with acute or convalescent COVID-19. Sequencing was carried out using peripheral blood. The genes are TRBV28 and TRBJ2-7; a possible D gene is TRBD2 (7 bases). For the CDR3, the DNA is TGTGCCAGCAGTTTAATTGGGGGGGCGGGCGAGCAGTACTTC. It yields the protein CASSLIGGAGEQYF.